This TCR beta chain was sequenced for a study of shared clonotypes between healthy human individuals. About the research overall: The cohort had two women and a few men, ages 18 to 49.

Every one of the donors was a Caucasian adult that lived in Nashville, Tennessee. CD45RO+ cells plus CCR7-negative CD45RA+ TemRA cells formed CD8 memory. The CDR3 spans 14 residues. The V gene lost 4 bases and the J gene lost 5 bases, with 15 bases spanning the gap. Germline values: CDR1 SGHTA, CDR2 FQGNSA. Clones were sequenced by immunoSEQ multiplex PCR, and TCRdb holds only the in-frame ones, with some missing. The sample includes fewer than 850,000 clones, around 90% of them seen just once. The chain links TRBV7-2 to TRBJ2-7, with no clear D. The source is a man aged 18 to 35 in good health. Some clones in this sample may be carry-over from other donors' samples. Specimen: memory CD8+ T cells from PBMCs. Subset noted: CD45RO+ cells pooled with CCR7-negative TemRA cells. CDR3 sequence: CASSSPGPRDEQYF. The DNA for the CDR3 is TGTGCCAGCAGCTCCCCCGGGCCCCGAGACGAGCAGTACTTC.